This TCR beta chain was recovered during a study of Ad26.COV2.S vaccination and SARS-CoV-2 variants (dated by TCRdb to 2020 to 2022). Broadly, across the study: Donors in the vaccine arm were drawn from COV1001, a phase I-IIa trial of Ad26.COV2.S in healthy adults that was multicentre, randomized, double-blind and placebo-controlled. Ad26.COV2.S was given intramuscularly at 5x10^10 or 1x10^11 viral particles, as a single shot or as two shots 56 days apart. Sequencing of the TCRbeta repertoire served to evaluate the specificity and breadth of SARS-CoV-2-reactive T cell receptors following Ad26.COV2.S vaccination. A total of some 30 samples were included in the TCR-sequenced set, comprising around 20 Ad26.COV2.S vaccine recipients, 5 placebo recipients and 8 SARS-CoV-2 convalescent individuals. Trial participants were randomized into five groups of five, in which low-dose or high-dose Ad26.COV2.S was given once or twice, or placebo was given on both occasions. Investigators remained blinded to trial group allocation during experiments and outcome assessment. What the research found in general, with its limitations: Higher spike-specific TCR breadth was observed in Ad26.COV2.S recipients than in placebo recipients (P = 0.0014). The authors noted that the TCR breadth and depth analyses may have underestimated total T cell responses. Non-spike TCR breadth was comparable between vaccine and placebo recipients, consistent with the vaccine containing only spike. After vaccination, substantial breadth of spike-specific CD8+ and CD4+ T cell responses was reported. The study was not powered for comparison of responses between vaccine doses or regimens.

The trim is 1 base for V and 6 bases for J, with a gap of 8 bases between the germline ends. From the cysteine up to the phenylalanine, the CDR3 has a length of 13 residues. This entry keeps only the CDR3 DNA: 39 bases, framed from base 1. Sequences SGHAT (CDR1) and FQNNGV (CDR2) are obtained from the germline V gene. The meaning of the sample's treatment or condition label: some 20 received Ad26.COV2.S at low or high dose, single or two shots; roughly five received placebo; per-sample allocation not given. For vaccine and placebo recipients, the sequenced repertoires came from samples collected on day 63 after the first injection. Between 29 July and 7 August 2020, Cohort 1b enrolled about 27 adults aged 18-55 years at one site in Boston, USA. As a vaccine, Ad26.COV2.S was a replication-incompetent adenovirus type 26 vector that expressed a prefusion-stabilized SARS-CoV-2 spike protein derived from the original Wuhan strain.

Comment on this clone: Which antigen it targets is not known. One base away there is no much larger clone; base qualities are not given.

The immunoSEQ Assay was the method used to sequence TCRbeta CDR3 regions. After extraction, genomic DNA underwent amplification by bias-controlled multiplex PCR, followed by high-throughput sequencing. As for the original processing: To quantify the absolute abundance of each unique TCRbeta CDR3 region, sequences were collapsed and filtered. T cell fraction was estimated by normalizing TCRbeta template counts to usable DNA, which was measured by amplifying reference genes present in all nucleated cells. Repertoire TCRs were annotated as SARS-CoV-2-specific by exact matching of V gene, CDR3 amino acid sequence and J gene to a known reactive TCR set. The reference SARS-CoV-2 TCR set was derived from MIRA and filtered for enrichment in COVID-19-positive ImmuneCODE repertoires, a step that removed public or cross-reactive TCRs. Using the MIRA antigens, annotated TCRs were further analysed by specific ORF or by position within an ORF. Breadth was defined as the number of annotated unique rearrangements divided by the total number of unique productive rearrangements, and depth was defined as the summed frequency of the annotated unique rearrangements. Two-sided Wilcoxon rank-sum tests were applied when comparing TCR breadth between groups. Here the immuneACCESS table is served through TCRdb, limited to in-frame sequences with V and J called. Missing clones are a known gap in these copies; in checked studies unresolved V genes cover under half, and the rest lacks a known reason. D and trimming were read from the DNA, whereas the V and J calls and clone size are those reported in that table. This sample is represented by about 350,000 clones; around 88% of them were singletons. The ten largest clonotypes hold about 10% of the sample.

The chain employs TRBV11-2 and TRBJ2-3; confidence is insufficient to name the D gene. The input for sequencing was peripheral blood, taken in a trial of Ad26.COV2.S vaccine versus placebo. This TCR derives from a person aged 18 to 65 who received the Ad26.COV2.S COVID-19 vaccine or a placebo. At the DNA level, the sequence is TGTGCCAGCAGCTTAGGGGGTAGGGATACGCAGTATTTT. Translated, it gives CASSLGGRDTQYF.